This is a list of T cell receptor beta chains from one sample in a study of shared clonotypes between healthy human individuals. Clones were read by immunoSEQ multiplex PCR, and TCRdb kept only the in-frame ones, dropping some. The table lists roughly 2.5 million clones, just over 90% of them singletons. Sequences were obtained from naive CD4+ T cells sorted from blood. Receptors originate from a man aged 18 to 30 in good health. Both conserved end residues are part of each CDR3. D genes are given only for firm matches. Only part of the rows carry a size: once, few, many, or a class if the clone is expanded.

D	size	J	V	CDR3	DNA
TRBD1	NA	TRBJ2-5	TRBV5-1	CASSLDGTGRETQYF	TGCGCCAGCAGCTTGGACGGGACAGGGCGGGAGACCCAGTACTTC
NA	NA	TRBJ2-3	TRBV5-1	CASSLEGKVTDTQYF	TGCGCCAGCAGCTTGGAGGGGAAGGTCACAGATACGCAGTATTTT
NA	NA	TRBJ1-3	TRBV2	CASSPLDSGNTIYF	TGTGCCAGCAGTCCACTAGACTCTGGAAACACCATATATTTT
NA	NA	TRBJ2-7	TRBV5-1	CASSLAESYEQYF	TGCGCCAGCAGCTTGGCGGAGTCCTACGAGCAGTACTTC
NA	NA	TRBJ2-6	TRBV19	CASSILFNSGANVLTF	TGTGCCAGTAGTATCCTCTTTAACTCTGGGGCCAACGTCCTGACTTTC
NA	NA	TRBJ1-1	TRBV6-5	CASSYSESLRVAEAFF	TGTGCCAGCAGTTACTCGGAGTCTCTACGGGTGGCTGAAGCTTTCTTT
NA	NA	TRBJ1-5	TRBV7-2	CASSPNTGIGNQPQHF	TGTGCCAGCAGCCCAAACACAGGGATCGGCAATCAGCCCCAGCATTTT
NA	NA	TRBJ1-1	TRBV7-9	CASSLGSRTANTEAFF	TGTGCCAGCAGCTTAGGTTCGAGGACGGCGAACACTGAAGCTTTCTTT
TRBD2	NA	TRBJ2-7	TRBV10-1	CASSDAPGLDSYEQYF	TGCGCCAGCAGTGATGCCCCGGGACTAGACTCCTACGAGCAGTACTTC
NA	NA	TRBJ1-1	TRBV2	CASLARQTNTEAFF	TGTGCCAGCCTCGCTCGTCAAACCAACACTGAAGCTTTCTTT
TRBD1	NA	TRBJ1-2	TRBV5-1	CASSLGQGLGYTF	TGCGCCAGCAGCTTGGGACAGGGTCTTGGCTACACCTTC
TRBD2	NA	TRBJ2-2	TRBV19	CASSIDRVAGIGTGELFF	TGTGCCAGTAGTATAGATCGGGTAGCGGGGATAGGAACCGGGGAGCTGTTTTTT
TRBD1	NA	TRBJ1-6	TRBV25-1	CASRTTRDRRNSPLHF	TGTGCCAGCAGGACGACCCGGGACAGACGAAATTCACCCCTCCACTTT
NA	NA	TRBJ2-2	TRBV11-3	CASSLTHGLNTGELFF	TGTGCCAGCAGCTTAACGCATGGGCTGAACACCGGGGAGCTGTTTTTT
TRBD1	NA	TRBJ1-2	TRBV6-1	CASSGGTGIYGYTF	TGTGCCAGCAGTGGAGGGACAGGGATCTATGGCTACACCTTC
NA	once	TRBJ1-4	TRBV29-1	CSWGKGKLFF	TGCAGCTGGGGGAAAGGGAAACTGTTTTTT